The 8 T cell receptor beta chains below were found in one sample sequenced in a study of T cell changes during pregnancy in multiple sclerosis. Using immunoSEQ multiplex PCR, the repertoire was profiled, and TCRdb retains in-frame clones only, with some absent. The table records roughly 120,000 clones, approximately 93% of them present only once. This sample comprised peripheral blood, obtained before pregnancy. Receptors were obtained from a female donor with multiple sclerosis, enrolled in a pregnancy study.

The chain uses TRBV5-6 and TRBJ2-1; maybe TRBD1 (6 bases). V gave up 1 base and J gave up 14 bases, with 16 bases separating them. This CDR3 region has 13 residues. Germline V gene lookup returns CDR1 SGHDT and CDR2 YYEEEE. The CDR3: CASSLSPSGAKFF. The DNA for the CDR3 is TGTGCCAGCAGCTTGTCACCCTCAGGGGCTAAGTTCTTC.

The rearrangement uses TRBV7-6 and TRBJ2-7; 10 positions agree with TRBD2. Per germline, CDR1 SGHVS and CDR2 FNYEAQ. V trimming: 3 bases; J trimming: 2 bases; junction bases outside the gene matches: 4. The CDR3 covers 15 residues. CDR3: CASSLGTSVTYEQYF. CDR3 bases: TGTGCCAGCAGCTTGGGGACTAGCGTAACCTACGAGCAGTACTTC.

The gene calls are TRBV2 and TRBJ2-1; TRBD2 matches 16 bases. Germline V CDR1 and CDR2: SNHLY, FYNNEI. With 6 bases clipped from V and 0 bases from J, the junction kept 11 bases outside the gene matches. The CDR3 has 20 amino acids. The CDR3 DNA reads TGTGCCAGCAGAGACCCGGGACTAGCGGGGGGGCTAGTCTCCTACAATGAGCAGTTCTTC. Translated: CASRDPGLAGGLVSYNEQFF. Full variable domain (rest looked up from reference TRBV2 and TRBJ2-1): EPEVTQTPSHQVTQMGQEVILRCVPISNHLYFYWYRQILGQKVEFLVSFYNNEISEKSEIFDDQFSVERPDGSNFTLKIRSTKLEDSAMYFCASRDPGLAGGLVSYNEQFFGPGTRLTVL.

The CDR3 is CASSQPIGTSENEQFF. CDR3 nucleotides: TGCGCCAGCAGCCAACCGATAGGGACTAGTGAAAATGAGCAGTTCTTC. V and J are TRBV4-1 and TRBJ2-1; TRBD2 matches 8 bases. The CDR3 length is 16 residues. Germline values: CDR1 MGHRA, CDR2 YSYEKL. V was pared by 2 bases and J by 7 bases, with 10 bases of the junction left unmatched.

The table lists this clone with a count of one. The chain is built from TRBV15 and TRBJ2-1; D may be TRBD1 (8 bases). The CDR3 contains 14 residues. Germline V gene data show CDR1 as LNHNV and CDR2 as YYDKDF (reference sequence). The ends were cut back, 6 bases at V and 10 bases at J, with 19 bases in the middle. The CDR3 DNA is TGTGCCACCAGACGGGGGGCACAGGGGGGGGAGCAGTTCTTC. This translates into CATRRGAQGGEQFF. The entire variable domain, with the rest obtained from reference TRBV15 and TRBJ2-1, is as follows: DAMVIQNPRYQVTQFGKPVTLSCSQTLNHNVMYWYQQKSSQAPKLLFHYYDKDFNNEADTPDNFQSRRPNTSFCFLDIRSPGLGDTAMYLCATRRGAQGGEQFFGPGTRLTVL.

The CDR3 protein is CASSVGQLNTEAFF. Here the CDR3 DNA reads TGTGCCAGCAGTGTCGGACAGTTGAACACTGAAGCTTTCTTT. This sequence joins TRBV27 and TRBJ1-1; TRBD1 is a possible D gene (6 bases). V lost 5 bases, J lost 0 bases, and 10 bases lay in between. CDR3 length: 14 residues. Germline V gene data show CDR1 as MNHEY and CDR2 as SMNVEV (reference sequence).

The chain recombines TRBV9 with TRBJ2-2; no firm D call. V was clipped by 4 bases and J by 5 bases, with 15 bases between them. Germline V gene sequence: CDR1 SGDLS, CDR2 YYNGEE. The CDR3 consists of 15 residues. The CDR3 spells CASSPQTPATGELFF. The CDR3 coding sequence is TGTGCCAGCAGCCCGCAGACCCCAGCGACCGGGGAGCTGTTTTTT.

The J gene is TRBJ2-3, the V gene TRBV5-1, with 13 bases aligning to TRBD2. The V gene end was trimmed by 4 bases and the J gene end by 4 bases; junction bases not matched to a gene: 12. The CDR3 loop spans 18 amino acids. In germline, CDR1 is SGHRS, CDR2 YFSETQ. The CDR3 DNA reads TGCGCCAGCAGCACACGACTAGCGGGGGGCATCATCGCAGATACGCAGTATTTT. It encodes CASSTRLAGGIIADTQYF.